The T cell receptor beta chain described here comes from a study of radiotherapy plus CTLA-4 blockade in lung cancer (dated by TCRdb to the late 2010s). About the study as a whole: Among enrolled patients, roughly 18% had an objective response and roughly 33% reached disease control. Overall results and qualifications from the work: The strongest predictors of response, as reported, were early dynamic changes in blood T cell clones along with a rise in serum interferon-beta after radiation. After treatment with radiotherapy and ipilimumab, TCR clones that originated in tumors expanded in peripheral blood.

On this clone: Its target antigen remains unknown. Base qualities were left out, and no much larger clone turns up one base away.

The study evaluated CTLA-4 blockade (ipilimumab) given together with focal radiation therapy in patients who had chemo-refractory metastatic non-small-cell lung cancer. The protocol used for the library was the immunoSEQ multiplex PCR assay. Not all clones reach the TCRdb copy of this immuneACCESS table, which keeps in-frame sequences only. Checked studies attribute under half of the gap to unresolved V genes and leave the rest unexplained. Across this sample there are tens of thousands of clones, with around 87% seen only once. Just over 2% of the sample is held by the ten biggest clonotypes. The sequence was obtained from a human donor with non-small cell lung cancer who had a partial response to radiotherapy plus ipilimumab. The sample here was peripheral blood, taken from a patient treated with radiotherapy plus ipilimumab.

The DNA sequence follows: TGTGCCATCAGTGGACAGACGGATCAGCCCCAGCATTTT. It specifies CAISGQTDQPQHF. Rearrangement joined TRBV10-3 to TRBJ1-5; TRBD1 might be the D gene, on 5 matching bases. CDR1 ENHRY and CDR2 SYGVKD were looked up in the germline V gene. The CDR3 has 13 amino acids, counting the end cysteine and phenylalanine. The retained sequence is limited to the CDR3, 39 bases, with the frame set at the first base. The junction shows trimming of 4 bases on V and 5 bases on J, plus 9 bases between the germline ends.